The 13 T cell receptor beta chains reported below all come from one sample, sequenced in a study of OX40 agonist ivuxolimab in advanced cancers. Using immunoSEQ multiplex PCR, the repertoire was profiled, and TCRdb retains in-frame clones only, with some absent. The data contain some 50,000 clones, about three quarters of them singletons. The sample consisted of CD4+ or CD8+ T cells sorted from blood, taken in a trial of the OX40 agonist ivuxolimab. The receptor set was obtained from an adult with an advanced solid tumor such as melanoma, head and neck, liver or kidney cancer.

This clone was picked up one time. It is unclear where the CDR3 begins or ends on the DNA, so no DNA is shown, and the CDR3 is as TCRdb lists it. This chain joins TRBV19 and TRBJ1-4; the listed D gene, TRBD1, was not tested against the DNA. The germline gives CDR1 LNHDA, CDR2 SQIVND (reference sequence). The CDR3 contains 17 residues when both ends are counted. CDR3 region: CASSVPVNWATNEKLFF.

V and J are TRBV19 and TRBJ1-2, with D hard to call. Germline loops: CDR1 LNHDA, CDR2 SQIVND (reference sequence). The CDR3 runs 14 residues. V was shortened by 6 bases and J by 5 bases, with 16 bases between the two germline ends. This CDR3 is CASSLDTQIYGYTF. The CDR3 DNA follows: TGTGCCAGTAGCCTTGACACGCAGATTTATGGCTACACCTTC. The full variable domain, rest sourced from reference TRBV19 and TRBJ1-2, is DGGITQSPKYLFRKEGQNVTLSCEQNLNHDAMYWYRQDPGQGLRLIYYSQIVNDFQKGDIAEGYSVSREKKESFPLTVTSAQKNPTAFYLCASSLDTQIYGYTFGSGTRLTVV.

The rearrangement links TRBV5-4 to TRBJ2-7; 9 positions match TRBD1. Germline V lookup: CDR1 SGHNT, CDR2 YYREEE (reference sequence). This CDR3 has 15 amino acids. V was clipped by 3 bases and J by 5 bases; unmatched bases: 9. The CDR3: CASSSKQRTGDEQYF. Here the CDR3 DNA reads TGTGCCAGCAGCTCAAAACAGAGGACAGGGGACGAGCAGTACTTC.

By frequency in the sample, this clone is medium-sized. The genes are TRBV11-2 and TRBJ1-1, with TRBD1 identical over 8 bases. This CDR3 has 11 residues. Trimming took 5 bases from V and 10 from J; bases not matched to a gene: 3. From germline, CDR1 is SGHAT and CDR2 FQNNGV. CDR3 in amino acids: CASSLQGGAFF. CDR3 bases: TGTGCCAGCAGCCTACAGGGGGGAGCTTTCTTT.

This clone was picked up one time. The chain has TRBV18 and TRBJ2-2, with D possibly matching TRBD1 (6 bases). The CDR3 is 16 amino acids. CDR1 and CDR2 from the germline V gene are KGHSH and LQKENI. The ends were cut back, 4 bases at V and 1 base at J, with 13 bases in the middle. The CDR3 coding sequence is TGTGCCAGCTCACAACAGTTGACAGGGAACACCGGGGAGCTGTTTTTT. It translates to CASSQQLTGNTGELFF.

The sample holds one count of this clone. The CDR3 bases are TGCGCCAGCAGCTTGTTAACAGGACGGAACACTGAAGCTTTCTTT. This translates into CASSLLTGRNTEAFF. The chain couples TRBV5-1 to TRBJ1-1; maybe TRBD1 (5 bases). Germline values: CDR1 SGHRS, CDR2 YFSETQ. This CDR3 region has 15 residues. With 1 base removed from V and 1 base from J, the gap between germline ends came to 11 bases.

The rearrangement joins TRBV5-1 to TRBJ2-1; D might be TRBD2 (5 bases). The CDR3 totals 14 residues. Germline V lookup: CDR1 SGHRS, CDR2 YFSETQ. V lost 5 bases, J lost 3 bases, and 12 bases lay in between. The CDR3 bases are TGCGCCAGCAGAGAGGGAAGGTTCTACAATGAGCAGTTCTTC. Translating gives CASREGRFYNEQFF.

The CDR3 sequence is CASSVTGLRLAEAFF. The DNA of the CDR3 is TGTGCCAGTAGTGTGACAGGGCTAAGACTGGCTGAAGCTTTCTTT. This chain links TRBV19 with TRBJ1-1; 7 nucleotides agree with TRBD1. The CDR3 loop spans 15 amino acids. In germline, CDR1 is LNHDA, CDR2 SQIVND (reference sequence). V shed 5 bases and J 6 bases; nucleotides not matched to a gene: 12.

The J gene is TRBJ2-1, the V gene TRBV20-1, with D hard to call. V was shortened by 5 bases and J by 9 bases, with 8 bases between the two germline ends. Germline V gene sequence: CDR1 DFQATT, CDR2 SNEGSKA (reference sequence). This CDR3 is built from 10 residues. The DNA for the CDR3 is TGCAGTGCTGCGCGTCTTGAGCAGTTCTTC. Translation gives CSAARLEQFF.

The chain employs TRBV5-6 and TRBJ2-5; D gene ambiguous. The end of the DNA fits TRBJ2-7 better, so the J call may be wrong. Germline assignment: CDR1 SGHDT and CDR2 YYEEEE. The CDR3 totals 15 residues. The DNA for the CDR3 is TGTGCCAGCAGCTTGTATTCGGGTCACTCCTACGAGCAGTACTTC. Residues: CASSLYSGHSYEQYF.

This chain uses TRBV19 with TRBJ2-1; D may be TRBD2 (7 bases). Germline CDR1 is LNHDA and CDR2 is SQIVND (reference sequence). CDR3 size: 12 residues. Trimming removed 2 bases from V and 10 bases from J, with 9 bases in between. In nucleotides, the CDR3 is TGTGCCAGTAGTATAAGGGGGGGAGAGCAGTTCTTC. Its translation: CASSIRGGEQFF. The whole variable domain, remainder taken from reference TRBV19 and TRBJ2-1, is DGGITQSPKYLFRKEGQNVTLSCEQNLNHDAMYWYRQDPGQGLRLIYYSQIVNDFQKGDIAEGYSVSREKKESFPLTVTSAQKNPTAFYLCASSIRGGEQFFGPGTRLTVL.

This clone was seen just once. The CDR3: CASSSSWGESSYEQYF. In nucleotides, the CDR3 is TGTGCCAGCAGTTCCTCCTGGGGAGAGAGCTCCTACGAGCAGTACTTC. The rearrangement joins TRBV27 to TRBJ2-7; D possibly corresponds to TRBD2 (5 bases). Trimming shortened V by 4 bases and J by 0 bases, and 16 bases separated the two germline ends. This CDR3 spans 16 amino acids. The germline CDR1 and CDR2 sequences are MNHEY and SMNVEV (reference sequence).

This chain links TRBV30 with TRBJ2-2; 14 bases align to TRBD2. Germline V lookup: CDR1 GTSNPN, CDR2 SVGIG (reference sequence). The CDR3 is 14 amino acids. Germline trimming cut 7 bases from V and 7 bases from J; bases unmatched to any gene: 5. CDR3 amino acids: CAFPGLAGVGELFF. For the CDR3, the DNA is TGTGCCTTCCCGGGACTAGCGGGAGTCGGGGAGCTGTTTTTT.